The text below deals with one T cell receptor beta chain. Per the germline V gene, CDR1 is SGHAT and CDR2 is FQNNGV. The length of the CDR3 is 14 residues. V was cut by 6 bases and J by 4 bases, with 15 bases left in between. This sample stems from a study of blood T cell repertoires in COVID-19. Assay used: immunoSEQ multiplex PCR; TCRdb lists only in-frame clones, some missing. The table includes some 430,000 clones, 90% detected once. This sequence originates from a man in his late teens or twenties who had recovered from COVID-19. The chain is built from TRBV11-2 and TRBJ1-2; D possibly corresponds to TRBD1 (6 bases). The sequencing input was PBMCs or T cells enriched from blood (not recorded which). CDR3 coding DNA: TGTGCCAGCAGAGGAGGGGGGGAAGGCTATGGCTACACCTTC. It yields the protein CASRGGGEGYGYTF. The whole variable domain, filled in from reference TRBV11-2 and TRBJ1-2, reads EAGVAQSPRYKIIEKRQSVAFWCNPISGHATLYWYQQILGQGPKLLIQFQNNGVVDDSQLPKDRFSAERLKGVDSTLKIQPAKLEDSAVYLCASRGGGEGYGYTFGSGTRLTVV.